These 9 T cell receptor beta chains share one sample of origin, sequenced in a study of control samples from healthy donors and cancer patients. Clones were read by immunoSEQ multiplex PCR, and TCRdb kept only the in-frame ones, dropping some. The top ten hold less than 4% of the sample, which has some 130,000 clones, less than 95% seen once. Sequencing used blood. All receptors come from a man aged 25 to 40 in good health.

This chain links TRBV10-3 with TRBJ2-1, with TRBD2 matching 15 bases. This CDR3 region has 19 residues. V shed 3 bases, J shed 0 bases, and the junction held 6 bases outside the gene matches. Germline values: CDR1 ENHRY, CDR2 SYGVKD. In nucleotides, the CDR3 is TGTGCCATCAGTGACCCGGGACTAGCGGGGGGCAGCTCCTACAATGAGCAGTTCTTC. Its translation is CAISDPGLAGGSSYNEQFF.

This clone has a handful of counts. The V gene is TRBV12-2, the J gene TRBJ1-4; the D call of TRBD1 is as the table states it, not checked on the DNA. TRBV12-2 is tagged as a pseudogene. CDR3 size: 14 residues. The CDR3: CASRLRGANEKLFF. CDR3 coding DNA: TGTGCAAGTCGCCTCAGGGGGGCTAATGAAAAACTGTTTTTT.

The chain links TRBV7-9 to TRBJ1-1; D not certain. The CDR3 covers 16 residues. From germline, CDR1 is SEHNR and CDR2 FQNEAQ (reference sequence). V was shortened by 5 bases and J by 1 base, with 17 bases between the two germline ends. CDR3 in amino acids: CASSPRGGKANTEAFF. CDR3 nucleotide sequence: TGTGCCAGCAGCCCACGGGGAGGTAAGGCGAACACTGAAGCTTTCTTT.

The chain links TRBV18 to TRBJ2-7; D tentatively reads TRBD1 or TRBD2 (5 bases each). The CDR3 runs 15 residues. The germline V and J ends were trimmed by 5 bases and 6 bases, with 20 bases remaining between them. The germline gives CDR1 KGHSH, CDR2 LQKENI. Here the CDR3 DNA reads TGTGCCAGCTCATATGCCGGGACCCCGGCAGGCGAGCAGTACTTC. It codes for CASSYAGTPAGEQYF.

The chain recombines TRBV6-5 with TRBJ2-5; 8 bases map to TRBD1. This CDR3 has 14 residues. CDR1 MNHEY and CDR2 SVGAGI come from the germline V gene. V lost 6 bases and J lost 4; bases outside the gene matches: 7. CDR3 protein: CASRGQGARETQYF. CDR3 sequence (DNA): TGTGCCAGCAGGGGCCAGGGGGCGCGAGAGACCCAGTACTTC.

This chain links TRBV4-1 with TRBJ2-3; TRBD2 matches at 11 bases. The V and J ends lost 1 base and 6 bases, in that order; junction bases with no gene match: 15. Germline-derived CDR1 and CDR2 are MGHRA and YSYEKL. This CDR3 is built from 19 residues. The CDR3 protein is CASSQAPPGSGGVSDTQYF. CDR3 nucleotides: TGCGCCAGCAGCCAAGCCCCCCCGGGTAGCGGGGGGGTTTCGGATACGCAGTATTTT.

This chain joins TRBV6-2 or TRBV6-3 and TRBJ2-2; TRBD2 matches at 11 bases. The CDR3 has 14 residues. V shed 6 bases and J 6 bases; nucleotides not matched to a gene: 3. CDR1 is MNHEY and CDR2 is SVGEGT in the germline V gene. The CDR3 protein is CASSLAGGPGELFF. In DNA form, the CDR3 reads TGTGCCAGCAGCCTAGCGGGGGGCCCCGGGGAGCTGTTTTTT.

The chain combines TRBV11-2 with TRBJ2-2; D uncertain. Germline lookup yields CDR1 SGHAT and CDR2 FQNNGV. Trimming removed 7 bases from V and 8 bases from J, with 17 bases in between. The CDR3 covers 14 residues. The CDR3 protein is CASTAYGEGGELFF. The CDR3 DNA follows: TGTGCCAGCACCGCATATGGGGAAGGTGGGGAGCTGTTTTTT.

The V gene is TRBV29-1, the J gene TRBJ1-1; 8 positions agree with TRBD1. Losses at the gene ends were 0 bases for V and 1 base for J; bases not matched to a gene: 7. Germline loops: CDR1 SQVTM, CDR2 ANQGSEA. The length of the CDR3 is 16 residues. CDR3 nucleotides: TGCAGCGTTGAAGATCGGGCAGGGGGCTCGAACACTGAAGCTTTCTTT. It translates to CSVEDRAGGSNTEAFF.